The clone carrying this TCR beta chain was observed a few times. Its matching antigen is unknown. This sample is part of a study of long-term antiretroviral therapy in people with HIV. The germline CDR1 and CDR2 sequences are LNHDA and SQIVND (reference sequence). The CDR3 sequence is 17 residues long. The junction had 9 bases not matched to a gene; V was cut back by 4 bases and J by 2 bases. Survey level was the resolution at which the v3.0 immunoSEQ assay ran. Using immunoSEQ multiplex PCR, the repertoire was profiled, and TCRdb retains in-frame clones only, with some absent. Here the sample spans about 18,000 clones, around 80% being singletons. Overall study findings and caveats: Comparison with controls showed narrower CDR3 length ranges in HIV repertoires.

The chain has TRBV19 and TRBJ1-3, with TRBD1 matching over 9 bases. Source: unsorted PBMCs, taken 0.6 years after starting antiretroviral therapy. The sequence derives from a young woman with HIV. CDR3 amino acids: CASSTLTGTGTGNTIYF. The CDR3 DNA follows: TGTGCCAGTAGTACCCTGACCGGGACAGGGACTGGAAACACCATATATTTT.